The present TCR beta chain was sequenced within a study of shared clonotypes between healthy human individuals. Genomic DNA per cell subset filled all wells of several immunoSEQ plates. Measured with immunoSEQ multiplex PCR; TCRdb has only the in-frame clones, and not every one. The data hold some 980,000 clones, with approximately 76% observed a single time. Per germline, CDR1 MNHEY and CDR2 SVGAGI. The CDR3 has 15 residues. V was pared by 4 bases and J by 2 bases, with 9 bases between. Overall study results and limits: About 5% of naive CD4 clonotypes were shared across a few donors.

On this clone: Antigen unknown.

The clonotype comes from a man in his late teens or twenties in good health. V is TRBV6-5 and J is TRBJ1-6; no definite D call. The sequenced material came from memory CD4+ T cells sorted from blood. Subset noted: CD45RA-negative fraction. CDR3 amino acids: CASSFGRTYNSPLHF. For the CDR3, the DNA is TGTGCCAGCAGTTTCGGACGGACCTATAATTCACCCCTCCACTTT.